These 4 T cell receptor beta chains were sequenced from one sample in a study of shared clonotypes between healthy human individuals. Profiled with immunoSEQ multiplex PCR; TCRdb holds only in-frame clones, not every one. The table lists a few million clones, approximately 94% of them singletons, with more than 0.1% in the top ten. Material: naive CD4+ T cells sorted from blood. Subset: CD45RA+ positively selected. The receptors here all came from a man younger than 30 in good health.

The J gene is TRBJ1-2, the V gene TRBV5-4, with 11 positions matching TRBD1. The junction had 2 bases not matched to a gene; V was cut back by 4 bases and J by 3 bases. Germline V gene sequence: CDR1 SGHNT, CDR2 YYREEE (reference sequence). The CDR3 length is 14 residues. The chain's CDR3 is CASSRGQGDYGYTF. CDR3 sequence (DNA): TGTGCCAGCAGCCGGGGACAGGGGGACTATGGCTACACCTTC.

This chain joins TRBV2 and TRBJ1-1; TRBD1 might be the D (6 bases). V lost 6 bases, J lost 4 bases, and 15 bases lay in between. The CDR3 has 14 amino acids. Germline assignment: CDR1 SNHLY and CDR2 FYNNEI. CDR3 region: CASSLQGQGTEAFF. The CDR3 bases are TGTGCCAGCAGCCTACAGGGTCAAGGCACTGAAGCTTTCTTT.

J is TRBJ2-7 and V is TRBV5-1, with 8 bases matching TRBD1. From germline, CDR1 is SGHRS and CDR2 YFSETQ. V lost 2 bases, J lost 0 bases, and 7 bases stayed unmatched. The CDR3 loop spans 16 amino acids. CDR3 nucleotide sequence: TGCGCCAGCAGCTTCAGGACAGGGAGAAGCTCCTACGAGCAGTACTTC. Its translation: CASSFRTGRSSYEQYF.

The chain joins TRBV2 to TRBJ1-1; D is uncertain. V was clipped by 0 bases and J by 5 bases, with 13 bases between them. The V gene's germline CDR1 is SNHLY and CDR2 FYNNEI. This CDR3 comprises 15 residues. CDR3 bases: TGTGCCAGCAGTGAAGCGCTTCAGGTTGGGACTGAAGCTTTCTTT. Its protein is CASSEALQVGTEAFF.